Listed here are 7 T cell receptor beta chains from one sample, sequenced in a study of blood T cell repertoires in COVID-19. Assay used: immunoSEQ multiplex PCR; TCRdb lists only in-frame clones, some missing. The sample shows a few hundred thousand clones, approximately 89% of them seen only once. The specimen sequenced was peripheral blood. The origin of the receptors is a woman in her 30s with COVID-19, enrolled during active disease.

The CDR3 sequence is CASSLVHRGNTEAFF. The DNA for the CDR3 is TGCGCCAGCAGCTTGGTCCACAGGGGGAACACTGAAGCTTTCTTT. The chain combines TRBV5-1 with TRBJ1-1; 7 nucleotides match TRBD1. Germline V gives CDR1 SGHRS, CDR2 YFSETQ. V lost 0 bases, J lost 1 base, and 3 bases stayed unmatched. The CDR3 sequence is 15 residues long.

The chain joins TRBV19 to TRBJ1-3; 7 bases fit TRBD1. Germline CDR1 LNHDA, CDR2 SQIVND (reference sequence). The ends lost 7 bases at V and 2 bases at J; junction bases unmatched: 5. The CDR3 runs to 14 residues. CDR3: CASNTGVTGNTIYF. The CDR3 coding sequence is TGTGCCAGTAATACAGGGGTAACTGGAAACACCATATATTTT.

CDR3 DNA: TGTGCCACCACACAGGGAAATGGCTACACCTTC. Protein sequence: CATTQGNGYTF. J is TRBJ1-2 and V is TRBV12-3 or TRBV12-4; perhaps TRBD1 as D (6 bases). V lost 10 bases and J lost 6, with 12 bases in between. The CDR3 is made up of 11 amino acids.

V usage is TRBV5-1 and J usage is TRBJ1-1; 9 nucleotides align to TRBD1. Germline CDR1 SGHRS, CDR2 YFSETQ. This CDR3 is built from 15 residues. The junction had 15 bases not matched to a gene; V was cut back by 4 bases and J by 11 bases. CDR3 DNA: TGCGCCAGCAGCATGACCGGGACAGGGAACCGGGGGGCTTTCTTT. Translated: CASSMTGTGNRGAFF. Looking up the rest from reference TRBV5-1 and TRBJ1-1 gives the full variable domain: KAGVTQTPRYLIKTRGQQVTLSCSPISGHRSVSWYQQTPGQGLQFLFEYFSETQRNKGNFPGRFSGRQFSNSRSEMNVSTLELGDSALYLCASSMTGTGNRGAFFGQGTRLTVV.

The chain uses TRBV18 and TRBJ1-3; the D is unclear. V shed 3 bases and J shed 0 bases, with 15 bases lying between them. Germline-derived CDR1 and CDR2 are KGHSH and LQKENI. The CDR3 is 17 amino acids. The CDR3: CASSPNPPASSGNTIYF. The CDR3 nucleotides are TGTGCCAGCTCACCTAATCCCCCGGCTAGCTCTGGAAACACCATATATTTT.

The V call is TRBV5-4, the J call TRBJ2-1, with D hard to call. Germline CDR1 SGHNT, CDR2 YYREEE (reference sequence). Trimming pared 4 bases from V and 5 bases from J, leaving 16 bases between. The length of the CDR3 is 15 residues. The CDR3 is CASSVITGWDNEQFF. CDR3 DNA: TGTGCCAGCAGCGTAATTACCGGGTGGGACAATGAGCAGTTCTTC. Filled out from reference TRBV5-4 and TRBJ2-1, the complete variable domain reads ETGVTQSPTHLIKTRGQQVTLRCSSQSGHNTVSWYQQALGQGPQFIFQYYREEENGRGNFPPRFSGLQFPNYSSELNVNALELDDSALYLCASSVITGWDNEQFFGPGTRLTVL.

This clone was recorded at least ten times. The chain combines TRBV11-2 with TRBJ2-2; D might be TRBD2 (5 bases). The CDR3 length is 14 residues. The germline V gene has CDR1 SGHAT and CDR2 FQNNGV. Trimming removed 2 bases at V and 5 bases at J, with 9 bases between. CDR3 protein: CASSLNSGTGELFF. CDR3 coding DNA: TGTGCCAGCAGCTTAAACTCGGGAACCGGGGAGCTGTTTTTT.